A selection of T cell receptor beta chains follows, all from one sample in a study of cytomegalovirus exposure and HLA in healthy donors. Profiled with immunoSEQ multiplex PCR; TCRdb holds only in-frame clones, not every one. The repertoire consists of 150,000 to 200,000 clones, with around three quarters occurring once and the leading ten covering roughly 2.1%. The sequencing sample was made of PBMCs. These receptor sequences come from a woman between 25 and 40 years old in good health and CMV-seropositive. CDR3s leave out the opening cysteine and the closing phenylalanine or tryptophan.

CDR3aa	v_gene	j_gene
ASSLTGGGQPQH	TRBV27	TRBJ1-5
ASSVGVQSDGYT	TRBV9	TRBJ1-2
ASSRSGTASYEQY	TRBV7-2	TRBJ2-7
ASSLEAHGTPYGYT	TRBV7-2	TRBJ1-2
ASTPSRRQGNYGYT	TRBV19	TRBJ1-2
ASMPLGGKSYEQY	TRBV25-1	TRBJ2-7
ASSYQVGGMSNYGYT	TRBV4-1	TRBJ1-2
ASSRRTGNGETQY	TRBV9	TRBJ2-5
ASSLAGRGSYNEQF	TRBV5-6	TRBJ2-1
ASSVGDRVGYT	TRBV9	TRBJ1-2
ASSKALDRTFATYGYT	TRBV21-1	TRBJ1-2
ASSYSRNTEAF	TRBV6-5	TRBJ1-1